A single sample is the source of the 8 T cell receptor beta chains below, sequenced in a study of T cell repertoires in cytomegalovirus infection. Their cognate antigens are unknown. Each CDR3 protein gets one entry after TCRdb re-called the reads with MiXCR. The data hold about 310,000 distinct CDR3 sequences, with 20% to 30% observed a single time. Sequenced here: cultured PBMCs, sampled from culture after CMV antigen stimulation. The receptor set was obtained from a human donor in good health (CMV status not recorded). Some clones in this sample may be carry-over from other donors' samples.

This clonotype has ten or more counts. DNA of the CDR3: TGTGCCAGCAGCTTTAGAGGCCGAGGGACACCGGAGGGATATGGCTACACCTTC. Amino acid sequence: CASSFRGRGTPEGYGYTF. The chain recombines TRBV7-2 with TRBJ1-2, with D possibly being TRBD1 (6 bases). CDR1 and CDR2 (germline): SGHTA, FQGNSA. The CDR3 has 18 amino acids. V was trimmed by 3 bases and J by 5 bases, leaving 25 bases between them.

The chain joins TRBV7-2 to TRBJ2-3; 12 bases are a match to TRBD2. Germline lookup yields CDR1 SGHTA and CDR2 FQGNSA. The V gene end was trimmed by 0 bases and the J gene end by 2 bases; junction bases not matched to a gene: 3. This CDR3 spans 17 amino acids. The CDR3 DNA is TGTGCCAGCAGCTTAGCAGGACTAGCGGGGTTCACAGATACGCAGTATTTT. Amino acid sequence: CASSLAGLAGFTDTQYF.

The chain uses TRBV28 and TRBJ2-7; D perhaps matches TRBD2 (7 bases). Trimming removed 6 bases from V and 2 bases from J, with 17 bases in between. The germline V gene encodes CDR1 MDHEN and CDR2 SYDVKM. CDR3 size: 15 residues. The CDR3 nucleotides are TGTGCCAGCAGGGGGGGGGGGGGCTTACCCTACGAGCAGTACTTC. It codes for CASRGGGGLPYEQYF.

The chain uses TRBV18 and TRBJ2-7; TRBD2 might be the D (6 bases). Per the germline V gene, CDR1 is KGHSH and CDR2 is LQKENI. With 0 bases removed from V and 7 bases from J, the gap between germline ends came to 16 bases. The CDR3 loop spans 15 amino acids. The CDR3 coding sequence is TGTGCCAGCTCACCACCTGGGACTCTCCAGTGGGAGCAGTACTTC. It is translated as CASSPPGTLQWEQYF.

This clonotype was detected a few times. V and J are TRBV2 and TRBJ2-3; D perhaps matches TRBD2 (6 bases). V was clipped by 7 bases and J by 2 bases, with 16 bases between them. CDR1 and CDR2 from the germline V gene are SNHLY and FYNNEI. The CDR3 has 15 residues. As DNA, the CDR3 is TGTGCCAGCATCTTGGAGGGATTCCACACAGATACGCAGTATTTT. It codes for CASILEGFHTDTQYF.

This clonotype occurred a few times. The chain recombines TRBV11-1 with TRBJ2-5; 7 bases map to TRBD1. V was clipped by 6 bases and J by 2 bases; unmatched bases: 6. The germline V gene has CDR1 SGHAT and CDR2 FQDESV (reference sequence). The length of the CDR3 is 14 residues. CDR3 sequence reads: CASRFRTGQETQYF. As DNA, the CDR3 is TGTGCCAGCAGATTTAGGACAGGTCAAGAGACCCAGTACTTC.

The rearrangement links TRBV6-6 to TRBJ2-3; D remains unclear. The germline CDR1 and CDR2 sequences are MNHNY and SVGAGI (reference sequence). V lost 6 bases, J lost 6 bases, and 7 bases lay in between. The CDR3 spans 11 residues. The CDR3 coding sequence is TGTGCCAGCAGCCAGTTGGATACGCAGTATTTT. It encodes CASSQLDTQYF.

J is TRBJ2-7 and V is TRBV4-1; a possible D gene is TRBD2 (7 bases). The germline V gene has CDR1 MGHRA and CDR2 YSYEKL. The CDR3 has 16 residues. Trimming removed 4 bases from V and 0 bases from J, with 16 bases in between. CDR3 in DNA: TGCGCCAGCAGCCGGGGCGGAGGGGGGGTCTCCTACGAGCAGTACTTC. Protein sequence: CASSRGGGGVSYEQYF.